The 31 T cell receptor beta chains below come from one sample, sequenced in a study of T cells in women clearing cervical HPV infection (dated by TCRdb to about 2018). The library was produced with the immunoSEQ multiplex PCR assay. Entries here come from immuneACCESS through TCRdb and include only in-frame sequences with V and J called. Some clones fail to appear in such tables; in the studies checked, an unresolved V gene covers under half of the shortfall, and the cause of the remainder is unknown. This sample's table contains some 20,000 clones. The ten largest clones take up 13% to 15% of the sample. Sequencing was done on a sample of blood buffy coat. Every receptor here comes from a woman between 18 and 75 years old with a cervical HPV16 infection that either progressed to CIN3+ or cleared (not recorded which).

As regards this clone: The CDR3 end is not reached by the read, which stops 3 residues before it; the germline J gene fills it in. The chain recombines TRBV5-4 with TRBJ2-1, with TRBD1 matching 7 bases. The CDR3 has 15 amino acids. Looked up from germline, CDR1 is SGHNT and CDR2 is YYREEE (reference sequence). Trimming at V came to 4 bases and at J to 0 bases, leaving 4 bases not matched to a gene. CDR3 DNA, as far as it was read: TGTGCCAGCAGCGGGACAGACGGCTCCTACAATGAG. Protein: CASSGTDGSYNE. The whole CDR3 region reads CASSGTDGSYNEQFF.

As for this clone: The read ends 3 residues shy of where the CDR3 ends; the end is completed using the germline J gene. The rearrangement uses TRBV7-2 and TRBJ2-7, with 10 bases that match TRBD1. The V gene end was trimmed by 5 bases and the J gene end by 3 bases; junction bases not matched to a gene: 4. Germline-derived CDR1 and CDR2 are SGHTA and FQGNSA. The CDR3 spans 14 residues. Incomplete CDR3 DNA: TGTGCCAGCAGCGCCCGGACAGGGGGCTACGAG. Protein: CASSARTGGYE. The entire CDR3 reads CASSARTGGYEQYF.

Concerning this clone: The CDR3 end falls 3 residues outside the read, so it is completed with the germline J gene. The chain carries TRBV19 and TRBJ1-4, with a possible D match to TRBD1 (6 bases). There are 15 residues in the CDR3. The germline V and J ends were trimmed by 3 bases and 2 bases, with 10 bases remaining between them. Germline CDR1 and CDR2: LNHDA and SQIVND (reference sequence). The part of the CDR3 DNA that was read is TGTGCCAGTAGTATGGGGCAGGGGACTAATGAAAAA. Its protein is CASSMGQGTNEK. The whole CDR3 is CASSMGQGTNEKLFF.

For this clone: Coverage ceases 3 residues before the CDR3 finishes, and the germline J gene fills in the end. The V and J genes are TRBV10-3 and TRBJ2-5, with 10 bases lining up with TRBD1. Losses at the gene ends were 5 bases for V and 5 bases for J; bases not matched to a gene: 5. This CDR3 has 14 residues. CDR1 is ENHRY and CDR2 is SYGVKD in the germline V gene. Here the CDR3 reads CAISLTGGIETQYF. CDR3 DNA, as far as it was read: TGTGCCATCAGTTTGACAGGGGGCATTGAGACC.

As concerns this clone: The DNA ends 3 residues before the CDR3 does, and the rest of the CDR3 is filled in from the germline J gene. The chain is built from TRBV19 and TRBJ2-2; a weak D match, TRBD2 (5 bases). Trimming pared 5 bases from V and 2 bases from J, leaving 9 bases between. Germline-derived CDR1 and CDR2 are LNHDA and SQIVND (reference sequence). CDR3 length equals 14 residues. The CDR3 bases that were read are TGTGCCAGTAGTTCGAGGACTAACACCGGGGAG. Protein: CASSSRTNTGE. The entire CDR3 sequence reads CASSSRTNTGELFF.

A note on this clone: The read terminates 3 residues ahead of where the CDR3 ends, so the germline J gene completes it. This chain links TRBV5-4 with TRBJ2-7; 10 nucleotides line up with TRBD2. In germline, CDR1 is SGHNT, CDR2 YYREEE (reference sequence). V gave up 0 bases and J gave up 6 bases; unmatched junction bases: 6. This CDR3 has 15 residues. Partial CDR3 DNA: TGTGCCAGCAGCTTGGCCGGACTAGCGGCTACCGAG. Its protein product is CASSLAGLAATE. The CDR3 as a whole reads CASSLAGLAATEQYF.

With respect to this clone: Coverage ceases 3 residues before the CDR3 finishes, and the germline J gene fills in the end. The chain combines TRBV5-4 with TRBJ1-2; TRBD1 is a possible D gene (5 bases). From germline, CDR1 is SGHNT and CDR2 YYREEE (reference sequence). The CDR3 length is 13 residues. The CDR3 protein is CASSLEGELSYTF. The covered CDR3 bases are TGTGCCAGCAGCTTGGAAGGGGAATTAAGC.

About this clone: The CDR3 goes on 3 residues after the read ends, and that part is filled in from the germline J gene. The chain combines TRBV6-1 with TRBJ1-4; no firm D call. V was trimmed by 2 bases and J by 7 bases, leaving 11 bases between them. Germline V gene lookup returns CDR1 MNHNS and CDR2 SASEGT. The CDR3 has 14 residues. The CDR3 loop reads CASSERGKAEKLFF. CDR3 DNA, as far as it was read: TGTGCCAGCAGTGAACGCGGTAAAGCTGAAAAA.

Regarding this clone: The sequence runs out 3 residues before the end of the CDR3; the remainder is reconstructed from the germline J gene. This rearrangement joins TRBV19 to TRBJ2-2; 10 bases fit TRBD1. CDR3 size: 16 residues. CDR1 and CDR2 (germline): LNHDA, SQIVND (reference sequence). Trimming took 6 bases from V and 7 from J; bases not matched to a gene: 11. The covered CDR3 bases are TGTGCCAGTAGCCCGACAGGGGGCGTCGTCGGCGGGGAG. Its translation is CASSPTGGVVGGE. The complete CDR3 sequence is CASSPTGGVVGGELFF.

On this clone itself: At one end the junction does not follow the germline gene, possibly because of a read error. The observed sequence ends 3 residues before the CDR3 terminus, with the missing tail filled in from the germline J gene. The rearrangement joins TRBV5-7 to TRBJ2-1; maybe TRBD1 (5 bases). TRBV5-7 is an open reading frame whose function is uncertain. This CDR3 region has 15 residues. The sequenced CDR3 bases are TGTGTCAGCAGCTTGGTGGCAGGGTACCACAATGAG. This translates into CVSSLVAGYHNE. The entire CDR3 reads CVSSLVAGYHNEQFF.

In the case of this clone: The DNA ends 3 residues before the CDR3 does, and the rest of the CDR3 is filled in from the germline J gene. The rearrangement uses TRBV20-1 and TRBJ2-7; a weak D match, TRBD1 (6 bases). This CDR3 has 11 amino acids. In germline, CDR1 is DFQATT, CDR2 SNEGSKA (reference sequence). V lost 4 bases, J lost 4 bases, and 8 bases lay in between. The part of the CDR3 DNA that was read is TGCAGTGCTAACAGGGAGTACGAG. Translated: CSANREYE. The complete CDR3 protein is CSANREYEQYF.

About this clone itself: The sequence runs out 3 residues before the end of the CDR3; the remainder is reconstructed from the germline J gene. This chain joins TRBV19 and TRBJ1-2; no clear D. The CDR3 consists of 14 residues. The germline V gene encodes CDR1 LNHDA and CDR2 SQIVND (reference sequence). CDR3 region: CASSIDLAAADYTF. The sequenced CDR3 bases are TGTGCCAGTAGTATAGATTTGGCGGCGGCTGAC. The whole variable domain, remainder taken from reference TRBV19 and TRBJ1-2, is DGGITQSPKYLFRKEGQNVTLSCEQNLNHDAMYWYRQDPGQGLRLIYYSQIVNDFQKGDIAEGYSVSREKKESFPLTVTSAQKNPTAFYLCASSIDLAAADYTFGSGTRLTVV.

On this clone itself: Sequencing ends 3 residues short of the CDR3 end; the germline J gene provides the rest. The rearrangement links TRBV27 to TRBJ2-3; 11 bases map to TRBD2. The CDR3 is 16 residues long. Germline V gives CDR1 MNHEY, CDR2 SMNVEV (reference sequence). J was trimmed by 7 bases and V by 0 bases; bases with no gene match: 6. CDR3 sequence reads: CASSLSPSGGSYTQYF. The CDR3 DNA, read in part, is TGTGCCAGCAGTTTATCCCCTAGCGGGGGGTCCTATACG.

For this clone: The CDR3 end falls 3 residues outside the read, so it is completed with the germline J gene. V is TRBV12-5 and J is TRBJ2-2; 9 nucleotides match TRBD1. The J segment lost 5 bases and the V segment lost 6 bases, leaving 19 bases of the junction unmatched. The CDR3 is 19 amino acids. CDR1 LGHNT and CDR2 FRNRAP come from the germline V gene. The DNA read from the CDR3 is TGTGCTAGTGGCACCCCAAGGGGACAGGGCCCGAAGGGGACCGGGGAG. Translated: CASGTPRGQGPKGTGE. The CDR3 in its entirety is CASGTPRGQGPKGTGELFF.

Here the CDR3 reads CAWSVLVQGTYNSPLHF. CDR3 DNA (partial): TGTGCCTGGAGTGTGTTAGTCCAGGGCACCTATAATTCACCC. The gene calls are TRBV30 and TRBJ1-6; D may be TRBD1 (5 bases). Sequencing ends 3 residues short of the CDR3 end; the germline J gene provides the rest. V lost 0 bases and J lost 2, with 14 bases in between. The CDR3 loop spans 17 amino acids. Germline CDR1 is GTSNPN and CDR2 is SVGIG (reference sequence).

About this clone: The read is 3 residues too short to cover the CDR3 end, so that end is filled in from the germline J gene. The chain employs TRBV12-3 or TRBV12-4 and TRBJ2-5, with 11 bases that match TRBD1. After removal of 4 bases from V and 4 bases from J, the junction contained 5 bases not matched to a gene. This CDR3 contains 15 residues. The covered CDR3 bases are TGTGCCAGCAGTTCTGGGACAGGGGGTCGAGAGACC. Translation: CASSSGTGGRET. The entire CDR3 protein reads CASSSGTGGRETQYF.

A remark on this clone: Read coverage stops 3 residues before the CDR3 terminus; the germline J gene supplies the remainder. V usage is TRBV10-3 and J usage is TRBJ1-1; D gene uncertain. CDR1 is ENHRY and CDR2 is SYGVKD in the germline V gene. The V and J ends lost 5 bases and 0 bases respectively, with 7 bases between them. This CDR3 is 13 amino acids long. CDR3 loop: CAISLNLNTEAFF. The DNA read from the CDR3 is TGTGCCATCAGTCTTAACTTGAACACTGAA.

The CDR3 DNA, read in part, is TGCAGTGCCAGGGGGACGACAGAAGAGACC. Protein product: CSARGTTEET. The complete CDR3 protein is CSARGTTEETQYF. The V gene is TRBV20-1, the J gene TRBJ2-5; the match to TRBD1 covers 7 bases. The read finishes 3 residues shy of the CDR3 end, and the germline J gene is used to complete it. The CDR3 is made up of 13 amino acids. CDR1 DFQATT and CDR2 SNEGSKA come from the germline V gene (reference sequence). The V segment lost 6 bases and the J segment 3 bases; nucleotides outside the gene matches: 7.

CDR3 residues: CAISEQEDSPLHF. CDR3 DNA, as far as it was read: TGTGCCATCAGTGAACAGGAAGATTCACCC. The rearrangement links TRBV10-3 to TRBJ1-6, with D tentatively TRBD1 (5 bases). The read halts 3 residues ahead of the CDR3 end, with the missing end drawn from the germline J gene. Germline V lookup: CDR1 ENHRY, CDR2 SYGVKD. The CDR3 totals 13 residues. The V end lost 3 bases, the J end lost 8 bases, and 8 bases lay between the germline ends.

Concerning this clone itself: The read stops 3 residues short of the end of the CDR3; the missing end is completed from the germline J gene. The chain couples TRBV9 to TRBJ2-7; 11 bases fit TRBD2. With 3 bases clipped from V and 5 bases from J, the junction kept 10 bases outside the gene matches. CDR3 length: 16 amino acids. CDR1 SGDLS and CDR2 YYNGEE come from the germline V gene. Here the CDR3 reads CASSDSGRAYVDEQYF. The sequenced CDR3 bases are TGTGCCAGCAGCGATAGCGGGAGGGCCTACGTGGACGAG.

A note on this clone: The CDR3 end lies 3 residues beyond the end of the read and is filled in from the germline J gene. This chain joins TRBV15 and TRBJ2-1; 11 positions agree with TRBD1. This CDR3 is built from 16 residues. V was clipped by 2 bases and J by 4 bases; unmatched bases: 4. CDR1 is LNHNV and CDR2 is YYDKDF in the germline V gene (reference sequence). The covered CDR3 bases are TGTGCCACCAGCAGACCGGACAGGGGGCTTTACAATGAG. This sequence encodes CATSRPDRGLYNE. The entire CDR3 protein is CATSRPDRGLYNEQFF.

Comment on this clone: The read falls 3 residues short of the CDR3 end, and the missing part is taken from the germline J gene. This sequence joins TRBV28 and TRBJ2-2; perhaps TRBD1 as D (6 bases). V lost 8 bases, J lost 3 bases, and 13 bases lay in between. Germline lookup yields CDR1 MDHEN and CDR2 SYDVKM. The CDR3 loop spans 14 amino acids. CDR3 sequence: CASGPQGHTGELFF. The CDR3 bases that were read are TGTGCCAGCGGACCACAGGGTCACACCGGGGAG.

Concerning this clone itself: The read falls 3 residues short of the CDR3 end, and the missing part is taken from the germline J gene. The chain links TRBV6-1 to TRBJ2-7; 8 bases match TRBD1. The CDR3 runs to 15 residues. The V and J ends lost 4 bases and 4 bases, in that order; junction bases with no gene match: 9. The V gene's germline CDR1 is MNHNS and CDR2 SASEGT. CDR3: CASSAPTGVRYEQYF. The CDR3 bases that were read are TGTGCCAGCAGTGCGCCGACAGGGGTGCGTTACGAG.

Points on this clone: The observed sequence ends 3 residues before the CDR3 terminus, with the missing tail filled in from the germline J gene. The chain combines TRBV19 with TRBJ2-1, with D possibly being TRBD1 (5 bases). In germline, CDR1 is LNHDA, CDR2 SQIVND (reference sequence). With 6 bases removed from V and 0 bases from J, the gap between germline ends came to 18 bases. The CDR3 sequence is 17 residues long. Incomplete CDR3 DNA: TGTGCCAGTAGCAGTCAGCATGGGGCCAACTCCTACAATGAG. It encodes CASSSQHGANSYNE. In full, the CDR3 reads CASSSQHGANSYNEQFF.

Worth noting for this clone: The CDR3 is cut off 3 residues early in the read; its end comes from the germline J gene. The chain carries TRBV6-1 and TRBJ2-7; 8 nucleotides line up with TRBD2. CDR3 length: 15 amino acids. V shed 7 bases, J shed 1 base, and the junction held 9 bases outside the gene matches. CDR1 is MNHNS, CDR2 SASEGT, per germline. CDR3 bases read: TGTGCCAGCATTGATTCGGGGGGGGGTTCCTACGAG. Amino acid sequence: CASIDSGGGSYE. The whole CDR3 protein reads CASIDSGGGSYEQYF.

A note on this clone: The missing CDR3 end, 3 residues past where the read stops, is filled in from the germline J gene. V is TRBV6-4 and J is TRBJ2-5, with no clear D. CDR1 and CDR2 from the germline V gene are MRHNA and SNTAGT. This CDR3 has 13 residues. The germline V and J ends were trimmed by 4 bases and 4 bases, with 10 bases remaining between them. The CDR3: CASSVPVGETQYF. CDR3 bases read: TGTGCCAGCAGTGTTCCGGTTGGAGAGACC.

Regarding this clone: The read is 3 residues too short to cover the CDR3 end, so that end is filled in from the germline J gene. The genes are TRBV12-3 or TRBV12-4 and TRBJ2-2; 8 positions agree with TRBD2. The trim removed 6 bases at V and 4 bases at J, leaving 1 base unmatched. The CDR3 totals 13 residues. The part of the CDR3 DNA that was read is TGTGCCAGCAGGCGGGGGGCCACCGGGGAG. Its translation is CASRRGATGE. The entire CDR3 protein reads CASRRGATGELFF.

Details on this clone: The read ends 3 residues shy of where the CDR3 ends; the end is completed using the germline J gene. This chain links TRBV5-5 with TRBJ2-1; TRBD1 is a possible D gene (6 bases). Germline CDR1 reads SGHKS; CDR2 reads YYEKEE (reference sequence). The CDR3 covers 14 residues. V was trimmed by 4 bases and J by 3 bases, leaving 11 bases between them. The CDR3 loop is CASSVGRGYNEQFF. The CDR3 DNA, read in part, is TGTGCCAGCAGCGTTGGCAGGGGCTACAATGAG.

Worth noting for this clone: The read terminates 3 residues ahead of where the CDR3 ends, so the germline J gene completes it. The rearrangement uses TRBV5-1 and TRBJ2-3; TRBD1 matches at 9 bases. Germline loops: CDR1 SGHRS, CDR2 YFSETQ. The CDR3 is made up of 15 amino acids. J gave up 0 bases and V 4 bases, and 3 bases lay outside the gene matches. The sequenced part of the CDR3 DNA is TGCGCCAGCAGCCCAGGGACAGGGAGCACAGATACG. Its translation is CASSPGTGSTDT. From start to end, the CDR3 is CASSPGTGSTDTQYF.

As concerns this clone: The read ends 3 residues shy of where the CDR3 ends; the end is completed using the germline J gene. The chain joins TRBV19 to TRBJ1-6; weak D call: TRBD1 (6 bases). CDR3 length: 17 amino acids. Trimming cost V 6 bases and J 0 bases, with 15 bases left between them. The germline V gene encodes CDR1 LNHDA and CDR2 SQIVND (reference sequence). This chain's CDR3 is CASRPEDSSSYNSPLHF. The sequenced CDR3 bases are TGTGCCAGTAGACCCGAGGACAGCAGCTCCTATAATTCACCC.

On this clone: The CDR3 extends 3 residues past the end of the read, so its final part is completed from the germline J gene. The chain recombines TRBV12-5 with TRBJ1-1, with 10 positions matching TRBD1. CDR1 is LGHNT, CDR2 FRNRAP, per germline. CDR3 length: 14 amino acids. V trimming: 7 bases; J trimming: 6 bases; junction bases outside the gene matches: 8. CDR3 amino acids: CASVRGTGDAEAFF. The part of the CDR3 DNA that was read is TGTGCTAGTGTTCGGGGGACAGGGGACGCTGAA. The full variable domain, its missing parts supplied by reference TRBV12-5 and TRBJ1-1, is DARVTQTPRHKVTEMGQEVTMRCQPILGHNTVFWYRQTMMQGLELLAYFRNRAPLDDSGMPKDRFSAEMPDATLATLKIQPSEPRDSAVYFCASVRGTGDAEAFFGQGTRLTVV.